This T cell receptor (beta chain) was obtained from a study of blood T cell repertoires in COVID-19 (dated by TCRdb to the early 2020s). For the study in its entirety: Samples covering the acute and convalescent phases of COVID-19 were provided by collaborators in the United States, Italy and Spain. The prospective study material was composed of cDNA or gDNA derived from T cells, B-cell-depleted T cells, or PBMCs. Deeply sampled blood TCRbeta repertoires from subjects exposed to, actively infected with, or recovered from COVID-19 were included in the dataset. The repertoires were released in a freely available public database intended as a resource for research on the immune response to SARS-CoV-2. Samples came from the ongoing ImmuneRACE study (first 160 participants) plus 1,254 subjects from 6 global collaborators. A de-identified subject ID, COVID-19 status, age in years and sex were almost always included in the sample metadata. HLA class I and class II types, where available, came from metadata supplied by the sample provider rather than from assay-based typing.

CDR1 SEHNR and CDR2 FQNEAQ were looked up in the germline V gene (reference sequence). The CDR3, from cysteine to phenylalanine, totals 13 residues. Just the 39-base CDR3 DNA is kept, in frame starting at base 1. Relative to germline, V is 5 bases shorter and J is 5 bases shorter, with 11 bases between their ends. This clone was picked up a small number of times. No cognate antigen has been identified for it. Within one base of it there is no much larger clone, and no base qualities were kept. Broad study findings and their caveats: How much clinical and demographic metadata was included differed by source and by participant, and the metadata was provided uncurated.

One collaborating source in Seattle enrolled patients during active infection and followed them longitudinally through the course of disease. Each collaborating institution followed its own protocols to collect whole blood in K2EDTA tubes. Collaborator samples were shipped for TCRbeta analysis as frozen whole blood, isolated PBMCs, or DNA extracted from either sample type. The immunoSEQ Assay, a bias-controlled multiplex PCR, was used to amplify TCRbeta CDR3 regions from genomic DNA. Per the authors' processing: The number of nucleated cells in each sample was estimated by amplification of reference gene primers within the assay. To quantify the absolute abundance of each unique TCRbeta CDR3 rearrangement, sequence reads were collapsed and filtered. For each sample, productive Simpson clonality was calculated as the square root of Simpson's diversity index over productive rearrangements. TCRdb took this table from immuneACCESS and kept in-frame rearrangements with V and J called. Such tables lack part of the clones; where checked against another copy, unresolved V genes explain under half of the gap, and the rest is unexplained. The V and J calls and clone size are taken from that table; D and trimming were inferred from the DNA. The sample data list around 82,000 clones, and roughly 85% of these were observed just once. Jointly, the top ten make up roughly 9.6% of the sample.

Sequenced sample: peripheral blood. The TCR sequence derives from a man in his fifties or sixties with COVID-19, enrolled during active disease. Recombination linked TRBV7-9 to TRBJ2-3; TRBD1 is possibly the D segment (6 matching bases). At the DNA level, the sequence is TGTGCCAGCAGCAACTCAGGGGTAGATACGCAGTATTTT. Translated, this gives CASSNSGVDTQYF.